A single sample is the source of the 28 T cell receptor beta chains below, sequenced in a study of tumor-infiltrating lymphocytes in primary liver carcinoma. For blood RNA, unsorted whole blood served as the source, and germline DNA was extracted too. TCR beta cDNA came from about 470 ng total RNA, primed with a constant-region primer. Three nested multiplex PCR rounds of slightly modified ARM-PCR generated TCR beta libraries. TRBV1-TRBV30 forward primers paired with a C-beta reverse primer were used in the first two PCR rounds, which ran roughly 9 cycles each. MiXCR was run by TCRdb on the multiplex PCR reads, yielding one entry per CDR3 protein. This sample carries about 310,000 distinct CDR3 sequences, 58% of them seen once, and the ten largest clones take about a sixth. The sample taken for sequencing was peripheral blood. These receptors were collected from a woman in her thirties with primary liver carcinoma and hepatitis B virus infection.

This clonotype was observed many times. The CDR3 DNA follows: TGTGCCAGCAGTTTACTGGGGGGTGAGCAGTTCTTC. Translated: CASSLLGGEQFF. The V and J genes are TRBV28 and TRBJ2-1; possibly TRBD2 for D (6 bases). Germline lookup yields CDR1 MDHEN and CDR2 SYDVKM. Between the trimmed V and J ends, which lost 2 bases and 9 bases, there was a span of 8 bases. This CDR3 comprises 12 residues.

This clonotype has at least ten counts. The CDR3, as DNA: TGTGCCAGCAGTTTCCGGACTAGTCAACAAGATACGCAGTATTTT. Translation gives CASSFRTSQQDTQYF. This chain links TRBV12-3 or TRBV12-4 with TRBJ2-3; 7 nucleotides match TRBD2. This CDR3 region has 15 residues. J gave up 5 bases and V 3 bases, and 8 bases lay outside the gene matches.

With respect to this clonotype: Germline is not matched at one junction end, which may reflect a read error. V gene TRBV12-3 or TRBV12-4 combines with J gene TRBJ2-7, with a possible D match to TRBD2 (5 bases). This CDR3 is 15 amino acids long. The CDR3 region has the DNA TGTGCCAGCAGTCCCCAAGCGGTAGTTTCCTACGTGCAGTACTTC. Translation: CASSPQAVVSYVQYF.

With regard to this clonotype: The junction does not match germline at one end; this may be a read error. This chain's CDR3 is CSVELSYIEQFF. In DNA, the CDR3 is TGCAGCGTTGAGCTCTCCTACATTGAGCAGTTCTTC. This rearrangement joins TRBV29-1 to TRBJ2-1; D is uncertain. This CDR3 spans 12 amino acids. The germline CDR1 and CDR2 sequences are SQVTM and ANQGSEA.

This clonotype was counted only a few times. This chain joins TRBV5-6 and TRBJ1-5, with a possible D match to TRBD1 (5 bases). Germline V CDR1 and CDR2: SGHDT, YYEEEE. Between the trimmed V and J ends, which lost 4 bases and 2 bases, there was a span of 13 bases. This CDR3 region has 15 residues. CDR3 DNA sequence: TGTGCCAGCAGCCGCAGGGAAACGGGCAATCAGCCCCAGCATTTT. Amino acids: CASSRRETGNQPQHF.

This clonotype was found many times. This rearrangement joins TRBV6-5 to TRBJ2-3; D perhaps matches TRBD2 (6 bases). The germline V gene encodes CDR1 MNHEY and CDR2 SVGAGI. Trimming removed 2 bases at V and 5 bases at J, with 11 bases between. The CDR3 spans 14 residues. The chain's CDR3 is CASSYTGVKDTQYF. The CDR3 DNA reads TGTGCCAGCAGTTACACGGGGGTTAAAGATACGCAGTATTTT.

Of note for this clonotype: Just one base apart from a much larger clone, this may be a read error. The chain carries TRBV24-1 and TRBJ1-5; maybe TRBD1 (5 bases). The germline CDR1 and CDR2 sequences are KGHDR and SFDVKD. The CDR3 consists of 15 residues. CDR3 sequence (DNA): TGTGCCACCAGTGATGACGGGTCCGGGGGTCAGCACCAGCATTTT. Protein product: CATSDDGSGGQHQHF.

V usage is TRBV12-3 or TRBV12-4 and J usage is TRBJ1-1, with TRBD1 identical over 10 bases. CDR3 length: 14 residues. J was trimmed by 6 bases and V by 7 bases; bases with no gene match: 8. Written as DNA, the CDR3 is TGTGCCAGCACCGTTGACAGGGGGCGTCCTGAAGCTTTCTTT. Protein sequence: CASTVDRGRPEAFF.

This clonotype has just a few counts. An end of the junction differs from the germline gene, which may be a read error. The chain uses TRBV5-5 and TRBJ2-3; D is uncertain. Germline loops: CDR1 SGHKS, CDR2 YYEKEE (reference sequence). This CDR3 spans 14 amino acids. CDR3 region: CAGSPTSRTDTQYF. The CDR3 coding sequence is TGTGCCGGCAGCCCGACCTCCCGCACAGATACGCAGTATTTT.

The chain carries TRBV12-3 or TRBV12-4 and TRBJ2-7; weak D call: TRBD2 (6 bases). V lost 3 bases and J lost 4, with 10 bases in between. There are 13 residues in the CDR3. CDR3 DNA sequence: TGTGCCAGCAGTTTCGGGAGTCTGTACGAGCAGTACTTC. Its translation: CASSFGSLYEQYF.

The chain employs TRBV10-3 and TRBJ2-2; D remains ambiguous. The CDR3 covers 12 residues. Trimming shortened V by 4 bases and J by 6 bases, and 6 bases separated the two germline ends. The germline V gene encodes CDR1 ENHRY and CDR2 SYGVKD. CDR3 in amino acids: CAISGPPGELFF. CDR3 DNA sequence: TGTGCCATCAGTGGGCCCCCCGGGGAGCTGTTTTTT.

In the case of this clonotype: As the CDR3 is not closed by the conserved phenylalanine or tryptophan, this likely results from a read error. J is TRBJ2-1 and V is TRBV7-9, with 9 nucleotides matching TRBD1. Germline trimming cut 6 bases from V and 12 bases from J; bases unmatched to any gene: 12. The germline gives CDR1 SEHNR, CDR2 FQNEAQ (reference sequence). This CDR3 region has 14 residues. The CDR3 reads CASRDSGQGGGQFS. The CDR3 DNA sequence: TGTGCCAGCAGGGACTCGGGACAGGGTGGCGGGCAGTTCTCC.

The chain recombines TRBV11-2 with TRBJ2-3; D is possibly TRBD1 or TRBD2 (5 bases each). The CDR3 loop spans 14 amino acids. Germline V gene data show CDR1 as SGHAT and CDR2 as FQNNGV. Deletions cut 3 bases from V and 4 bases from J, with 11 bases between. The CDR3 DNA sequence: TGTGCCAGCAGCTTGACAGTTAGCGCAGATACGCAGTATTTT. Protein: CASSLTVSADTQYF.

Regarding this clonotype: The junction and the germline gene differ at one end; a read error may be behind it. The gene calls are TRBV11-2 and TRBJ2-1; the D is unclear. Germline V CDR1 and CDR2: SGHAT, FQNNGV. The CDR3 is 11 amino acids. The CDR3 nucleotides read TGTGCCAGCAACCTCTACAATGAGCATTTCTTC. Protein: CASNLYNEHFF.

To note about this clonotype: Germline and junction disagree at one end, which may indicate a read error. The CDR3 region is CASSLRRLASTYNEQFF. In DNA, the CDR3 is TGTGCCAGTAGCTTACGGAGGTTAGCGTCGACCTACAATGAGCAGTTCTTC. The chain joins TRBV11-2 to TRBJ2-1, with D tentatively TRBD2 (5 bases). There are 17 residues in the CDR3. Germline lookup yields CDR1 SGHAT and CDR2 FQNNGV.

This clonotype was found once. One end of the junction is discordant with germline, which a read error may explain. V usage is TRBV6-2 or TRBV6-3 and J usage is TRBJ2-3; D not resolved. Germline V lookup: CDR1 MNHEY, CDR2 SVGEGT. The length of the CDR3 is 17 residues. The CDR3 reads CASSYHGMAFGPDTQYF. The CDR3 DNA reads as TGTGCTAGCAGTTACCATGGGATGGCCTTTGGTCCAGATACGCAGTATTTT.

The sample holds many counts of this clonotype. This chain links TRBV6-5 with TRBJ1-2; the D is unclear. Trimming shortened V by 7 bases and J by 6 bases, and 15 bases separated the two germline ends. This CDR3 is built from 13 residues. Germline values: CDR1 MNHEY, CDR2 SVGAGI. CDR3 region: CASTSLGGHGYTF. The CDR3, as DNA: TGTGCCAGCACATCTCTGGGTGGTCATGGCTACACCTTC.

The chain carries TRBV6-6 and TRBJ2-1, with D perhaps TRBD2 (5 bases). CDR3 length equals 12 residues. Germline CDR1 MNHNY, CDR2 SVGAGI (reference sequence). V was cut by 6 bases and J by 5 bases, with 8 bases left in between. The CDR3 sequence is CASSPLDNEQFF. CDR3 DNA sequence: TGTGCCAGCAGCCCACTAGACAATGAGCAGTTCTTC.

This clonotype showed up many times. The CDR3 loop reads CASSLMGKGTQYF. The CDR3 region has the DNA TGTGCCAGCAGTTTGATGGGAAAAGGGACCCAGTACTTC. V and J are TRBV12-3 or TRBV12-4 and TRBJ2-5; unclear D gene. Trimming took off 3 bases at V and 7 bases at J, with 12 bases between the two ends. CDR3 length: 13 residues.

The genes are TRBV6-1 and TRBJ1-1, with D tentatively TRBD1 (5 bases). Between the trimmed V and J ends, which lost 1 base and 0 bases, there was a span of 9 bases. CDR1 and CDR2 from the germline V gene are MNHNS and SASEGT. CDR3 length: 15 amino acids. For the CDR3, the DNA is TGTGCCAGCAGTGAAGAGCCAGGGCTGAACACTGAAGCTTTCTTT. This translates into CASSEEPGLNTEAFF.

The V gene is TRBV5-5, the J gene TRBJ2-7, with D perhaps TRBD2 (6 bases). The CDR3 loop spans 16 amino acids. V was cut by 6 bases and J by 2 bases, with 21 bases left in between. CDR1 SGHKS and CDR2 YYEKEE come from the germline V gene (reference sequence). CDR3 protein: CASTLGLLNRAYEQYF. CDR3 bases: TGTGCCAGCACCCTTGGACTATTAAATAGGGCCTACGAGCAGTACTTC. Drawing the rest from reference TRBV5-5 and TRBJ2-7, the complete variable domain is DAGVTQSPTHLIKTRGQQVTLRCSPISGHKSVSWYQQVLGQGPQFIFQYYEKEERGRGNFPDRFSARQFPNYSSELNVNALLLGDSALYLCASTLGLLNRAYEQYFGPGTRLTVT.

The chain has TRBV4-1 and TRBJ2-3; 7 bases are shared with TRBD2. CDR3 length: 18 residues. Germline lookup yields CDR1 MGHRA and CDR2 YSYEKL. With 3 bases clipped from V and 2 bases from J, the junction kept 14 bases outside the gene matches. The CDR3 is CASSHPLWASGLTDTQYF. The CDR3 DNA sequence: TGCGCCAGCAGCCACCCCCTTTGGGCTAGCGGCCTCACAGATACGCAGTATTTT.

A word on this clonotype: A much larger clone sits a single nucleotide away, making a read error possible. The rearrangement links TRBV4-2 to TRBJ2-1; weak D call: TRBD2 (6 bases). The ends were cut back, 4 bases at V and 0 bases at J, with 22 bases in the middle. The CDR3 length is 19 residues. Germline assignment: CDR1 LGHNA and CDR2 YNFKEQ. For the CDR3, the DNA is TGTGCCAGCAGCCCCGTCACTACAGTGGGAGGCTCCTCCTACAATGAGCAGTTCTTC. The encoded protein is CASSPVTTVGGSSYNEQFF.

The table lists this clonotype with a count of one. A read error is possible here, since a much larger clone lies one base away. The chain recombines TRBV29-1 with TRBJ1-4; the D is unclear. Germline CDR1 is SQVTM and CDR2 is ANQGSEA. The CDR3 extends over 12 amino acids. V lost 7 bases to trimming and J lost 5 bases, with 11 bases between them. The CDR3 DNA reads TGCAGCGGCCGGAACGCCAATGAAAAACTGTTTTTT. Translated, it gives CSGRNANEKLFF. The full variable domain, rest sourced from reference TRBV29-1 and TRBJ1-4, is SAVISQKPSRDICQRGTSLTIQCQVDSQVTMMFWYRQQPGQSLTLIATANQGSEATYESGFVIDKFPISRPNLTFSTLTVSNMSPEDSSIYLCSGRNANEKLFFGSGTQLSVL.

The chain recombines TRBV4-1 with TRBJ2-1, with 10 positions matching TRBD1. There are 15 residues in the CDR3. Germline loops: CDR1 MGHRA, CDR2 YSYEKL. The CDR3 sequence is CVSSPDRGPYNEQFF. CDR3 sequence (DNA): TGCGTCAGTAGCCCCGACAGGGGGCCCTACAATGAGCAGTTCTTC.

The V gene is TRBV6-5, the J gene TRBJ2-3; TRBD1 is a possible D gene (5 bases). The CDR3 runs 12 residues. Germline lookup yields CDR1 MNHEY and CDR2 SVGAGI. V was shortened by 8 bases and J by 6 bases, with 12 bases between the two germline ends. The CDR3 DNA sequence: TGTGCCAGCGGGGCCCCTTCGGATACGCAGTATTTT. Amino acid sequence: CASGAPSDTQYF.

The V and J genes are TRBV12-5 and TRBJ1-2; D gene unclear. CDR1 LGHNT and CDR2 FRNRAP come from the germline V gene. V dropped 2 bases and J dropped 2 bases, with 12 bases sitting between them. The CDR3 is 15 residues long. The CDR3 nucleotides are TGTGCTAGTGGTTTGTTTAACAAACTAAACTATGGCTACACCTTC. Translated, it gives CASGLFNKLNYGYTF.

The V gene is TRBV5-4, the J gene TRBJ1-2, with 10 positions matching TRBD1. Trimming took 5 bases from V and 3 from J; bases not matched to a gene: 7. Germline CDR1 is SGHNT and CDR2 is YYREEE (reference sequence). CDR3 length: 15 amino acids. DNA of the CDR3: TGTGCCAGCAGGCCGTGGGGACAGGGGTACTATGGCTACACCTTC. It translates to CASRPWGQGYYGYTF.